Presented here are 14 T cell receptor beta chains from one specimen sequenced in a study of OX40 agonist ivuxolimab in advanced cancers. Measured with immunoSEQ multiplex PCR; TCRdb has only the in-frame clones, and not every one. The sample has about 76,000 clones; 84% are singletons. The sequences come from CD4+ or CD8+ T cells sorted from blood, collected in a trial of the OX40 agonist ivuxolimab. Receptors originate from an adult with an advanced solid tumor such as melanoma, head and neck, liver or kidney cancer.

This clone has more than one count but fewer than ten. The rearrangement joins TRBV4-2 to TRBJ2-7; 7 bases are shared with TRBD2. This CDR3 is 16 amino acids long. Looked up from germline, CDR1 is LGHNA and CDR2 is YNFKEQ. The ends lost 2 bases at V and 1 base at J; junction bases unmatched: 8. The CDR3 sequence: CASSQTLASGSYEQYF. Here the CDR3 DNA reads TGTGCCAGCAGCCAAACTCTTGCTAGCGGTTCCTACGAGCAGTACTTC.

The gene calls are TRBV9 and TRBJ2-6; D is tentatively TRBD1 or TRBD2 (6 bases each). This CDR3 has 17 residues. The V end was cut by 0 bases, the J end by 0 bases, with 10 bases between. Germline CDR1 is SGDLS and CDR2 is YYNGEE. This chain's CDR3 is CASSVEGGFSGANVLTF. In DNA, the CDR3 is TGTGCCAGCAGCGTAGAAGGGGGGTTCTCTGGGGCCAACGTCCTGACTTTC.

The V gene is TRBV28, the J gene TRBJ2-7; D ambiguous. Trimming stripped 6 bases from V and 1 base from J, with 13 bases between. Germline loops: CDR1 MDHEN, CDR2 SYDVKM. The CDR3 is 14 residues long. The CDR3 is CASSTSAGSYEQYF. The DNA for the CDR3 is TGTGCCAGCAGCACCTCCGCCGGATCCTACGAGCAGTACTTC.

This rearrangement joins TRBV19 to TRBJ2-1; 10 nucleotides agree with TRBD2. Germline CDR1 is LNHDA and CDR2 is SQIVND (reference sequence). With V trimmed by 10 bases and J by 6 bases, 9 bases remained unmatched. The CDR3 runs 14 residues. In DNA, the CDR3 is TGTGCCACGACAGCGGGAGGGCGGGCCAATGAGCAGTTCTTC. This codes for CATTAGGRANEQFF.

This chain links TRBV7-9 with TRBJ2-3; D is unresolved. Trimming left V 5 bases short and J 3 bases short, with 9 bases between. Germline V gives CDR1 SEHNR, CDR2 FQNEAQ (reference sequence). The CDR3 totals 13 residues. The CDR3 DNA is TGTGCCAGCAGCACCCGACAAACAGATACGCAGTATTTT. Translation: CASSTRQTDTQYF.

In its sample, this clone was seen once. CDR3 coding DNA: TGTGCCAGCAGCGCCTACTACGAGCAGTACTTC. Its translation: CASSAYYEQYF. The chain recombines TRBV27 with TRBJ2-7; D gene ambiguous. The CDR3 has 11 residues. The V end lost 6 bases, the J end lost 3 bases, and 6 bases lay between the germline ends. Germline loops: CDR1 MNHEY, CDR2 SMNVEV (reference sequence).

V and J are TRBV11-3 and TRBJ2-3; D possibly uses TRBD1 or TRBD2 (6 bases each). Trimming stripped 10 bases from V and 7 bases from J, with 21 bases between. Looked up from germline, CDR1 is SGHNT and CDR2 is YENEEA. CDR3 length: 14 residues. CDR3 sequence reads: CATPGALPIYTQYF. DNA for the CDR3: TGTGCCACCCCGGGGGCATTACCTATCTATACGCAGTATTTT.

CDR3 loop: CASSRGTDREGTDTQYF. DNA for the CDR3: TGTGCCAGTAGTCGGGGCACCGACAGGGAGGGCACAGATACGCAGTATTTT. The chain has TRBV19 and TRBJ2-3, with TRBD1 as a possible D gene (7 bases). This CDR3 region has 17 residues. With 5 bases removed from V and 1 base from J, the gap between germline ends came to 19 bases. In germline, CDR1 is LNHDA, CDR2 SQIVND (reference sequence).

The CDR3 region is CASSQEHRGNTEAFF. CDR3 nucleotide sequence: TGCGCCAGCAGCCAAGAACACAGGGGGAACACTGAAGCTTTCTTT. The rearrangement joins TRBV4-3 to TRBJ1-1, with 7 bases aligning to TRBD1. V lost 0 bases, J lost 1 base, and 2 bases stayed unmatched. Germline V lookup: CDR1 LGHNA, CDR2 YSLEER. This CDR3 is 15 amino acids long.

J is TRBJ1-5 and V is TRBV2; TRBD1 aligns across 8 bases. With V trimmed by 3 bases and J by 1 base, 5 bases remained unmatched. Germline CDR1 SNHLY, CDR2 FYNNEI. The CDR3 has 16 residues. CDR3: CASSDQGAGSNQPQHF. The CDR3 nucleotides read TGTGCCAGCAGTGATCAGGGGGCAGGGAGCAATCAGCCCCAGCATTTT. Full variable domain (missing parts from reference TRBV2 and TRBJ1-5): EPEVTQTPSHQVTQMGQEVILRCVPISNHLYFYWYRQILGQKVEFLVSFYNNEISEKSEIFDDQFSVERPDGSNFTLKIRSTKLEDSAMYFCASSDQGAGSNQPQHFGDGTRLSIL.

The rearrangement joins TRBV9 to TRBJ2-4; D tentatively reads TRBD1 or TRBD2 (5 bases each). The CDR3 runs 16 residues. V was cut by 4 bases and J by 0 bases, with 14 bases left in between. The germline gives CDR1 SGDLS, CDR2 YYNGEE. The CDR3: CASSPGALGAKNIQYF. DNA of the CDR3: TGTGCCAGCAGCCCCGGGGCTCTAGGAGCCAAAAACATTCAGTACTTC.

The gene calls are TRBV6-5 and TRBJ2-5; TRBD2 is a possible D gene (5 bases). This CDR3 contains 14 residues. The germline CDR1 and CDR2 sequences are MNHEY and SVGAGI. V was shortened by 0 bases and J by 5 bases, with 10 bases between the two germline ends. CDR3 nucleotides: TGTGCCAGCAGTTACTCGGCTAGCTTGGAGACCCAGTACTTC. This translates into CASSYSASLETQYF.

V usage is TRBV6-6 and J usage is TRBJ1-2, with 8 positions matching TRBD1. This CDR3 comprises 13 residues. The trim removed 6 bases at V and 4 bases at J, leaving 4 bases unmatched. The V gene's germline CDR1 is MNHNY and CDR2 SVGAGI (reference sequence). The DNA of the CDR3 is TGTGCCAGCAGGCCGACAGGGGTCTATGGCTACACCTTC. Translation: CASRPTGVYGYTF.

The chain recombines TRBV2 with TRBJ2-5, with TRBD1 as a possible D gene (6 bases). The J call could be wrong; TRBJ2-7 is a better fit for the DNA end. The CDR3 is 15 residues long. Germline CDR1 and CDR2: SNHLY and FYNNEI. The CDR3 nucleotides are TGTGCCAGCAGGGAAAACAGGGAAAGATCCTACGAGCAGTACTTC. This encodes CASRENRERSYEQYF.